The 28 T cell receptor beta chains below all came from one sample that was sequenced in a study of T cells in Graves' hyperthyroidism and ophthalmopathy (dated by TCRdb to about 2019). The library was made by multiplex PCR. The sequencing machine was an Illumina HiSeq 2000. The TCR beta CDR3 regions were amplified from RNA transcripts. The first round of RT-PCR for the TCR CDR3 was performed with the HTBI primer set and the Qiagen OneStep RT-PCR kit. The public reads were run again by TCRdb, first through fastp at Q25 and then through MiXCR, and only productive beta chains were kept. Rows are combined by CDR3 protein, so each entry shows the most common genes and DNA. Across this sample there are approximately 720,000 distinct CDR3 sequences, with about 17% seen only once. About a sixth of the sample comes from the top ten. Sequencing used blood. The receptor source for this set is a woman aged 45 to 65 with Graves' hyperthyroidism that later progressed to Graves' ophthalmopathy.

This clonotype appeared many times. The rearrangement joins TRBV20-1 to TRBJ2-1, with D perhaps TRBD1 (5 bases). Per the germline V gene, CDR1 is DFQATT and CDR2 is SNEGSKA (reference sequence). CDR3 length equals 11 residues. V lost 3 bases and J lost 12, with 12 bases in between. The chain's CDR3 is CSASPDSLQFF. The CDR3 nucleotides read TGCAGTGCTAGCCCCGACAGCCTGCAGTTCTTC.

Ten or more counts support this clonotype. This rearrangement joins TRBV2 to TRBJ2-5; 8 bases fit TRBD2. The germline gives CDR1 SNHLY, CDR2 FYNNEI. The ends lost 1 base at V and 5 bases at J; junction bases unmatched: 9. CDR3 size: 16 residues. Written as DNA, the CDR3 is TGTGCCAGCAGTGAAGGTCGCGGGGGGCAGGCGGAGACCCAGTACTTC. Translated, it gives CASSEGRGGQAETQYF.

This clonotype was recorded at least ten times. The CDR3 DNA sequence: TGCAGTGCCCGGGGAGCGGGGCGATACGAGCAGTACTTC. Encoded protein: CSARGAGRYEQYF. The chain is built from TRBV20-1 and TRBJ2-7, with 7 bases aligning to TRBD2. The CDR3 covers 13 residues. Germline-derived CDR1 and CDR2 are DFQATT and SNEGSKA (reference sequence). Trimming removed 6 bases from V and 4 bases from J; junction bases left unmatched: 9.

The table lists this clonotype with many counts. The chain couples TRBV12-3 or TRBV12-4 to TRBJ2-3; the match to TRBD1 covers 7 bases. The ends lost 3 bases at V and 0 bases at J; junction bases unmatched: 3. This CDR3 has 15 residues. The CDR3 DNA sequence: TGTGCCAGCAGTTTTGAGGGGGCTAGCACAGATACGCAGTATTTT. Translation gives CASSFEGASTDTQYF.

This clonotype was recorded many times. The chain links TRBV3-1 to TRBJ2-3; 8 bases align to TRBD2. The germline CDR1 and CDR2 sequences are LGHDT and YNNKEL (reference sequence). V trimming: 3 bases; J trimming: 6 bases; junction bases outside the gene matches: 11. CDR3 size: 16 residues. The CDR3 region is CASSQERGPFRDTQYF. In nucleotides, the CDR3 is TGTGCCAGCAGCCAGGAGCGGGGGCCCTTTCGGGATACGCAGTATTTT.

This clonotype was counted at least ten times. The chain joins TRBV7-2 to TRBJ1-1; D possibly corresponds to TRBD1 (6 bases). V was cut by 5 bases and J by 0 bases, with 13 bases left in between. CDR1 SGHTA and CDR2 FQGNSA come from the germline V gene. There are 15 residues in the CDR3. CDR3 sequence reads: CASSTSQGMNTEAFF. CDR3 in DNA: TGTGCCAGCAGCACTTCACAGGGAATGAACACTGAAGCTTTCTTT.

This clonotype appeared many times. J is TRBJ2-7 and V is TRBV20-1; D call uncertain. The CDR3 has 12 residues. Looked up from germline, CDR1 is DFQATT and CDR2 is SNEGSKA (reference sequence). V lost 0 bases to trimming and J lost 2 bases, with 5 bases between them. CDR3: CSARDPPYEQYF. DNA for the CDR3: TGCAGTGCTAGAGATCCCCCCTACGAGCAGTACTTC.

This clonotype appeared a few times. The rearrangement joins TRBV7-3 to TRBJ2-1; possible D gene TRBD2, 7 bases. V was cut by 5 bases and J by 10 bases, with 21 bases left in between. Germline values: CDR1 SGHTA, CDR2 FQGTGA. This CDR3 has 15 residues. The CDR3 DNA sequence: TGTGCCAGCAGCCGCTCTCTGGCGAGGGGGGGAGAGCAGTTCTTC. Protein: CASSRSLARGGEQFF.

The chain recombines TRBV4-1 with TRBJ2-5, with 8 bases aligning to TRBD2. Germline-derived CDR1 and CDR2 are MGHRA and YSYEKL. J lost 7 bases, V lost 4 bases, and 14 bases had no gene match. This CDR3 is built from 16 residues. CDR3: CASSLPEERGPRTQYF. DNA for the CDR3: TGCGCCAGCAGCCTTCCGGAGGAGCGGGGGCCGAGGACCCAGTACTTC.

The chain is built from TRBV7-9 and TRBJ1-1, with TRBD1 matching 7 bases. With V trimmed by 5 bases and J by 1 base, 7 bases remained unmatched. CDR1 and CDR2 (germline): SEHNR, FQNEAQ (reference sequence). The length of the CDR3 is 15 residues. The CDR3 nucleotides are TGTGCCAGCAGCGTGACAGGGCCCGCGAACACTGAAGCTTTCTTT. Translated, it gives CASSVTGPANTEAFF.

This clonotype turned up a few times. This chain joins TRBV13 and TRBJ1-1, with 8 positions matching TRBD1. The CDR3 contains 14 residues. Germline V gene data show CDR1 as PRHDT and CDR2 as FYEKMQ (reference sequence). V gave up 5 bases and J gave up 4 bases; unmatched junction bases: 6. CDR3 sequence: CASSRGTGPTEAFF. DNA for the CDR3: TGTGCCAGCAGCCGAGGGACAGGCCCCACTGAAGCTTTCTTT.

V gene TRBV30 combines with J gene TRBJ2-7, with no clear D. Trimming removed 4 bases from V and 5 bases from J, with 9 bases in between. Germline values: CDR1 GTSNPN, CDR2 SVGIG (reference sequence). The CDR3 consists of 11 residues. CDR3 protein: CAWTRRDEQYF. The CDR3 coding sequence is TGTGCCTGGACCCGCCGGGACGAGCAGTACTTC.

This clonotype was observed at least ten times. V and J are TRBV5-8 and TRBJ2-4; D gene unclear. In germline, CDR1 is SGHTS, CDR2 YDEGEE. V dropped 0 bases and J dropped 3 bases, with 13 bases sitting between them. The CDR3 sequence is 16 residues long. CDR3 nucleotides: TGTGCCAGCAGCTTGGTAACTTTTTCGGGCAAAAACATTCAGTACTTC. The encoded protein is CASSLVTFSGKNIQYF. Combining the CDR3 with reference TRBV5-8 and TRBJ2-4 gives the whole variable domain EAGVTQSPTHLIKTRGQQATLRCSPISGHTSVYWYQQALGLGLQFLLWYDEGEERNRGNFPPRFSGRQFPNYSSELNVNALELEDSALYLCASSLVTFSGKNIQYFGAGTRLSVL.

This clonotype was seen many times. This sequence joins TRBV5-1 and TRBJ1-1; 7 bases align to TRBD1. The CDR3 consists of 15 residues. Germline V gene sequence: CDR1 SGHRS, CDR2 YFSETQ. V was pared by 3 bases and J by 1 base, with 6 bases of the junction left unmatched. The CDR3 here is CASSSQGGANTEAFF. For the CDR3, the DNA is TGCGCCAGCAGCTCTCAGGGGGGGGCGAACACTGAAGCTTTCTTT. The variable domain in full, with the rest retrieved from reference TRBV5-1 and TRBJ1-1, is KAGVTQTPRYLIKTRGQQVTLSCSPISGHRSVSWYQQTPGQGLQFLFEYFSETQRNKGNFPGRFSGRQFSNSRSEMNVSTLELGDSALYLCASSSQGGANTEAFFGQGTRLTVV.

The table lists this clonotype with many counts. V gene TRBV20-1 combines with J gene TRBJ2-1; D is perhaps TRBD2 (5 bases). The germline V gene encodes CDR1 DFQATT and CDR2 SNEGSKA (reference sequence). The CDR3 is 16 amino acids. Between the trimmed V and J ends, which lost 0 bases and 4 bases, there was a span of 16 bases. This chain's CDR3 is CSARDRGKDPYNEQFF. The CDR3 coding sequence is TGCAGTGCTAGAGATCGAGGGAAGGACCCTTACAATGAGCAGTTCTTC.

Regarding this clonotype: The junction shows a germline mismatch at one end, possibly a read error. The chain employs TRBV12-5 and TRBJ1-1; 9 bases line up with TRBD1. This CDR3 is 15 amino acids long. Germline-derived CDR1 and CDR2 are LGHNT and FRNRAP. CDR3 sequence reads: CASGHPGTGNTKAFF. The DNA for the CDR3 is TGTGCTAGTGGTCACCCCGGGACAGGGAACACTAAAGCTTTCTTT.

This clonotype came up many times. The chain employs TRBV11-2 and TRBJ1-2; unclear D gene. This CDR3 is built from 17 residues. Germline V gene lookup returns CDR1 SGHAT and CDR2 FQNNGV. Trimming cost V 1 base and J 0 bases, with 15 bases left between them. The CDR3: CASSLVVWAGANYGYTF. The CDR3 coding sequence is TGTGCCAGCAGCTTAGTCGTATGGGCAGGCGCTAACTATGGCTACACCTTC.

Turning to this clonotype: A read error may be the cause here, since a much bigger clone is one base away. The CDR3 reads CAGSSRFYGQGIDTQYF. For the CDR3, the DNA is TGTGCCGGCAGCTCGAGGTTCTACGGACAGGGGATAGATACGCAGTATTTT. This chain joins TRBV7-2 and TRBJ2-3; 9 bases align to TRBD1. CDR1 is SGHTA and CDR2 is FQGNSA in the germline V gene. This CDR3 comprises 17 residues.

This clonotype has ten or more counts. The chain has TRBV2 and TRBJ1-1; the D gene is possibly TRBD1 (5 bases). CDR3 length: 14 residues. V was trimmed by 11 bases and J by 4 bases, leaving 20 bases between them. CDR1 and CDR2 (germline): SNHLY, FYNNEI. This chain's CDR3 is CALLWKGQGTEAFF. CDR3 DNA sequence: TGTGCCCTGCTTTGGAAAGGCCAGGGCACTGAAGCTTTCTTT.

The chain uses TRBV27 and TRBJ2-1; D call uncertain. The CDR3 totals 13 residues. Trimming cost V 6 bases and J 1 base, with 7 bases left between them. Per germline, CDR1 MNHEY and CDR2 SMNVEV (reference sequence). The CDR3 protein is CASRVGSYNEQFF. The CDR3, as DNA: TGTGCCAGCAGGGTTGGTTCCTACAATGAGCAGTTCTTC.

This sequence joins TRBV20-1 and TRBJ2-3; 14 nucleotides match TRBD2. V lost 5 bases, J lost 4 bases, and 23 bases stayed unmatched. Germline V gene sequence: CDR1 DFQATT, CDR2 SNEGSKA (reference sequence). The CDR3 is 21 amino acids. The DNA for the CDR3 is TGCAGTGCTGCAGGGACTAGCGGGGGCGCGGCTGAGTATACTTTCCCAGATACGCAGTATTTT. It is translated as CSAAGTSGGAAEYTFPDTQYF.

This clonotype was detected a few times. The chain has TRBV2 and TRBJ2-2, with a weak D call TRBD1 (5 bases). Germline V gene data show CDR1 as SNHLY and CDR2 as FYNNEI. CDR3 length: 13 residues. Trimming removed 5 bases from V and 4 bases from J, with 8 bases in between. The DNA of the CDR3 is TGTGCCAGCAGTCGAGACAGCACCGGGGAGCTGTTTTTT. Its translation: CASSRDSTGELFF.

This chain joins TRBV28 and TRBJ1-1; D ambiguous. This CDR3 is built from 15 residues. V lost 6 bases and J 5 bases, leaving 19 bases between the germline ends. Germline CDR1 is MDHEN and CDR2 is SYDVKM. Here the CDR3 DNA reads TGTGCCAGCAGCCCCCGGCCCCGAAAAGGGACTGAAGCTTTCTTT. It specifies CASSPRPRKGTEAFF.

The sample holds many counts of this clonotype. V gene TRBV3-1 combines with J gene TRBJ1-1; D not resolved. The CDR3 is made up of 13 amino acids. Germline loops: CDR1 LGHDT, CDR2 YNNKEL (reference sequence). V lost 0 bases, J lost 7 bases, and 9 bases lay in between. CDR3 residues: CASSQETNYEAFF. In DNA, the CDR3 is TGTGCCAGCAGCCAAGAAACTAATTATGAAGCTTTCTTT.

This chain joins TRBV6-5 and TRBJ1-1; D is perhaps TRBD1 (5 bases). The germline V gene has CDR1 MNHEY and CDR2 SVGAGI. The germline V and J ends were trimmed by 0 bases and 3 bases, with 5 bases remaining between them. The CDR3 sequence is 13 residues long. The CDR3 sequence is CASSYSGHTEAFF. The CDR3 DNA sequence: TGTGCCAGCAGTTACTCGGGGCACACTGAAGCTTTCTTT.

This clonotype appeared a few times. The chain carries TRBV7-6 and TRBJ2-1; D is unresolved. The V end lost 2 bases, the J end lost 0 bases, and 14 bases lay between the germline ends. In germline, CDR1 is SGHVS, CDR2 FNYEAQ. The CDR3 has 17 residues. The CDR3 region has the DNA TGTGCCAGCAGCTTACGTGCGCCGCGGAGCTCCTACAATGAGCAGTTCTTC. Protein product: CASSLRAPRSSYNEQFF.

This clonotype has ten or more counts. The V call is TRBV18, the J call TRBJ2-1, with 8 nucleotides matching TRBD1. Germline trimming cut 0 bases from V and 2 bases from J; bases unmatched to any gene: 6. Looked up from germline, CDR1 is KGHSH and CDR2 is LQKENI. The CDR3 extends over 17 amino acids. CDR3 protein: CASSPPIGQGTYNEQFF. The DNA for the CDR3 is TGTGCCAGCTCACCACCGATAGGACAGGGCACCTACAATGAGCAGTTCTTC.

This clonotype came up many times. The genes are TRBV12-3 or TRBV12-4 and TRBJ2-3, with TRBD2 identical over 9 bases. This CDR3 is built from 19 residues. V trimming: 4 bases; J trimming: 4 bases; junction bases outside the gene matches: 18. CDR3 loop: CASSSGNVGAGGIADTQYF. The CDR3 region has the DNA TGTGCCAGCAGTTCCGGAAACGTAGGAGCGGGGGGTATTGCAGATACGCAGTATTTT.